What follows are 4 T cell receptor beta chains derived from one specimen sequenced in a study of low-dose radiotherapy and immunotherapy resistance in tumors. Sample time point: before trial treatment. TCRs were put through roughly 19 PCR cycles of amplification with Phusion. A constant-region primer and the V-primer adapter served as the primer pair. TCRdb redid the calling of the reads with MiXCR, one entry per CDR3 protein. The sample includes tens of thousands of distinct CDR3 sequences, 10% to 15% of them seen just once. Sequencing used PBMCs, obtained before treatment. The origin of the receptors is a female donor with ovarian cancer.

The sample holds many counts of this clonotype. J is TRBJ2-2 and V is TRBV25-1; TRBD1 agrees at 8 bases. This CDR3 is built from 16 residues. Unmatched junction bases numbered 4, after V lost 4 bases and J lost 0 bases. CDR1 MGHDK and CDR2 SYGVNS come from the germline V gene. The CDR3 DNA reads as TGTGCCAGCAGTGCAACGGGACAGGCGAACACCGGGGAGCTGTTTTTT. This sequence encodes CASSATGQANTGELFF.

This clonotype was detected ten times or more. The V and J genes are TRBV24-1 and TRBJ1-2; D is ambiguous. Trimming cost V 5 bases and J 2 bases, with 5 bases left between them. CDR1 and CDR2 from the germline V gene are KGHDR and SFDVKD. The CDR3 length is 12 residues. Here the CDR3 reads CATSARNYGYTF. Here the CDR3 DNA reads TGTGCCACCAGTGCTAGAAACTATGGCTACACCTTC.

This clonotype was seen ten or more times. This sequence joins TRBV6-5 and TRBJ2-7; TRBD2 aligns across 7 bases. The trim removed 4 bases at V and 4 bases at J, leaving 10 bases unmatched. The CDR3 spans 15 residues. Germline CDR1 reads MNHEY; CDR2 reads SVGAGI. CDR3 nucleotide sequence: TGTGCCAGCAGTTCCCGGTCCGGGGGGTTATACGAGCAGTACTTC. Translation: CASSSRSGGLYEQYF.

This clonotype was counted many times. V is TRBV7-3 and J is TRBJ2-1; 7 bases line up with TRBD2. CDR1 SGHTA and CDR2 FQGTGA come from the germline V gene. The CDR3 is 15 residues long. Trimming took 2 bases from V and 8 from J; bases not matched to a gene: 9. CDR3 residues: CASSLWGGSHDEQFF. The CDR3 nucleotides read TGTGCCAGCAGCTTATGGGGGGGGTCCCACGATGAGCAGTTCTTC.